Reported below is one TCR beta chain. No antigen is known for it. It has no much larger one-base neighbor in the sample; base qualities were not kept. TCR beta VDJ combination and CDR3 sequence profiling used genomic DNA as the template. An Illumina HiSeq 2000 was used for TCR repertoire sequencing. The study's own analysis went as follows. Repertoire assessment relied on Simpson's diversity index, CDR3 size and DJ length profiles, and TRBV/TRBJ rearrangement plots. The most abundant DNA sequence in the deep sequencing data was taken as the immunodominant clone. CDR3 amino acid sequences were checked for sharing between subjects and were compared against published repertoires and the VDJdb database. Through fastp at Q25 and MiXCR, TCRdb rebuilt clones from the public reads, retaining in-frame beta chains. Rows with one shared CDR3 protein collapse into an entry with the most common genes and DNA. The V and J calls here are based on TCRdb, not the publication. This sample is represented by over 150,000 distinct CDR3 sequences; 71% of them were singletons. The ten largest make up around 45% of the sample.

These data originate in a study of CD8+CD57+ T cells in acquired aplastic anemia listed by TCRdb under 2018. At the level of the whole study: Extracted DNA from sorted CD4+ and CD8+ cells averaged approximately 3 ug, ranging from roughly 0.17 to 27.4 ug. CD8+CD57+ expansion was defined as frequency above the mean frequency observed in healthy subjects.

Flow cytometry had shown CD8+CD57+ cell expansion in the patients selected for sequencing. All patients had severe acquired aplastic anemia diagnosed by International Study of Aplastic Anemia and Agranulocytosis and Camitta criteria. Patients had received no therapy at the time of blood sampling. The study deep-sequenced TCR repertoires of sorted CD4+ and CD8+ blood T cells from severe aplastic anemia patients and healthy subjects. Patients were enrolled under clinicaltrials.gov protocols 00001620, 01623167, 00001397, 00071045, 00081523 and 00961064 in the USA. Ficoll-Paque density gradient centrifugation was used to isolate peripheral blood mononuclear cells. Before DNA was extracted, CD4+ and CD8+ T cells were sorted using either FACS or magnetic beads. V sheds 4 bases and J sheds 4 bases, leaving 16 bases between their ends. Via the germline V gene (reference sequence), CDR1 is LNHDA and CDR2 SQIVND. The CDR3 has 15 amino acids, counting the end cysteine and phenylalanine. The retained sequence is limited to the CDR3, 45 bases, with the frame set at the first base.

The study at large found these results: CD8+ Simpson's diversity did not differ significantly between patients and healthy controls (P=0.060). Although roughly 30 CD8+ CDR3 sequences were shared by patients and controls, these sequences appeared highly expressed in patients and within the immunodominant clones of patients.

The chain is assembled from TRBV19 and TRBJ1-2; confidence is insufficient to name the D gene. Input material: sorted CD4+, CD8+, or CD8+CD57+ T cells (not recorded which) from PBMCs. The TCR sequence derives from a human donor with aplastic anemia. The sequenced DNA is TGTGCCAGTAGTAGGGCCACGGGGTTGGGCTATGGCTACACCTTC. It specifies CASSRATGLGYGYTF.